Detailed here is one T cell receptor beta chain. Its antigen is unknown. This entry belongs to a study of shared clonotypes between healthy human individuals. Study-level points and caveats: Across a few donors, naive CD4 shared roughly 5.1%, naive CD8 approximately 3.5%, memory CD4 roughly 2.2%, memory CD8 under 0.5%. Sorted-subset sequencing, rarefaction showed, was incomplete despite large depth.

For sorted subsets, about 200 ng DNA per replicate equaled approximately 32,000 T cell genomes. TCRdb's table, derived via immunoSEQ multiplex PCR, lists solely in-frame clones and lacks some. The table includes over 2,000,000 clones, about 94% detected once. CD45RO-negative cells were positively selected for CCR7, leaving out terminally differentiated effector memory CD45RA+ cells. Study donors comprised healthy, HIV-negative adults devoid of recent acute infection or vaccination. Per germline, CDR1 SQVTM and CDR2 ANQGSEA. The trim removed 6 bases at V and 8 bases at J, leaving 4 bases unmatched. The CDR3 has 11 amino acids.

This rearrangement joins TRBV29-1 to TRBJ2-1, with 7 bases fitting TRBD1. This sequence originates from a man younger than 35 in good health. Some clones in this sample may be carry-over from other donors' samples. The sample was naive CD8+ T cells from PBMCs. This chain's CDR3 is CSVRQGDEQFF. The CDR3 DNA reads as TGCAGCGTAAGACAGGGAGATGAGCAGTTCTTC.